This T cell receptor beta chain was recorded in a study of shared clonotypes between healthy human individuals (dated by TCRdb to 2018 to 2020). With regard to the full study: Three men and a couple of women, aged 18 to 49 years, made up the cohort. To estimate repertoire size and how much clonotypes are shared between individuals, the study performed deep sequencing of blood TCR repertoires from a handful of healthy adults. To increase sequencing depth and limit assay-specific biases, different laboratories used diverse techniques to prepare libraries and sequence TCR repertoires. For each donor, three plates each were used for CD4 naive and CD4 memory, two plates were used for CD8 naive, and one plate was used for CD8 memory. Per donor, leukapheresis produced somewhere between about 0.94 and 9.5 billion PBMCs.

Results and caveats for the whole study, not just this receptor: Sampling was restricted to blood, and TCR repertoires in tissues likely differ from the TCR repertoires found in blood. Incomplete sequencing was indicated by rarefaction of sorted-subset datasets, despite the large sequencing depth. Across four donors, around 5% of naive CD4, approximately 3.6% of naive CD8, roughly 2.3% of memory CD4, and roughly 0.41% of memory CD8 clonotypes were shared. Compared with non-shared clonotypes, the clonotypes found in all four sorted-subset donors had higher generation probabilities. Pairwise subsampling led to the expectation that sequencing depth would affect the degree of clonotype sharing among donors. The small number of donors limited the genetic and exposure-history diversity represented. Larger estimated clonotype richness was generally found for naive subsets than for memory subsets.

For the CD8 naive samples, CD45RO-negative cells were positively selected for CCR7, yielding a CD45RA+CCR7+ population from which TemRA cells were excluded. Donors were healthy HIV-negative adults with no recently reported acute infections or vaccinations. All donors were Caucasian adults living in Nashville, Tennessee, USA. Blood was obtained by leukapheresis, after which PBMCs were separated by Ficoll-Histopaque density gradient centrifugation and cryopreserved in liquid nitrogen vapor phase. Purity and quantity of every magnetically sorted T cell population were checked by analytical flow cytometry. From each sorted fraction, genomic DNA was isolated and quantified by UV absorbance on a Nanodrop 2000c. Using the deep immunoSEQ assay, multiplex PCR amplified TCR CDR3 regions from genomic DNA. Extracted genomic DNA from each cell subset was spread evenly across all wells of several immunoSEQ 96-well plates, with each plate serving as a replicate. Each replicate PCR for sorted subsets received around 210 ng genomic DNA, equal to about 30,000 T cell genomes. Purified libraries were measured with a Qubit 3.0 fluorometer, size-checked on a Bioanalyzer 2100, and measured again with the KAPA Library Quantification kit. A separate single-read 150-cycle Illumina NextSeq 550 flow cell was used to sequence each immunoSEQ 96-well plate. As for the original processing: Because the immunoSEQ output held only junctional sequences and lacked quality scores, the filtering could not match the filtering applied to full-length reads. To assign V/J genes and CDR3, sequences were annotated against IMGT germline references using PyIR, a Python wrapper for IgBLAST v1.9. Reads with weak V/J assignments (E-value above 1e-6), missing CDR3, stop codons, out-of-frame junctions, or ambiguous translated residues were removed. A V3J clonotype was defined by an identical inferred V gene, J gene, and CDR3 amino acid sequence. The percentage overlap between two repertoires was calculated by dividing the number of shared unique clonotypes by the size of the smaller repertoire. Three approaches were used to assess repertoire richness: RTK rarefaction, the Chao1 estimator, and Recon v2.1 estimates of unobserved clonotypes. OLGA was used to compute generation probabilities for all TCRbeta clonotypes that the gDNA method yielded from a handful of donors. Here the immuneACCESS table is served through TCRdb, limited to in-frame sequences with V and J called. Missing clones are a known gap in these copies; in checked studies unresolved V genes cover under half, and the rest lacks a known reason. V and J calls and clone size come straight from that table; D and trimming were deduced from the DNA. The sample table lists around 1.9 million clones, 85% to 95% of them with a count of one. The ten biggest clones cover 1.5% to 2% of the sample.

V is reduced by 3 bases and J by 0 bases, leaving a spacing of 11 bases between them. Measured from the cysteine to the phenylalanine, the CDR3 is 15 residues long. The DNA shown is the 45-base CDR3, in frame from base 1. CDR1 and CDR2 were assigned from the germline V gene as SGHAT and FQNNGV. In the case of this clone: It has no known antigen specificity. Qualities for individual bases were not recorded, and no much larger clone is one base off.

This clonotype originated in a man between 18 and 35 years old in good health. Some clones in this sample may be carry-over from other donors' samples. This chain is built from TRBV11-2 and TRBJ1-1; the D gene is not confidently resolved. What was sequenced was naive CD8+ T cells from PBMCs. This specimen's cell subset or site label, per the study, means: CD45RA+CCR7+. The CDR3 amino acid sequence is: CASSFAAVLNTEAFF. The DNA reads TGTGCCAGCAGCTTCGCGGCAGTACTGAACACTGAAGCTTTCTTT.